This is a list of T cell receptor beta chains from one sample in a study of blood T cell repertoires in COVID-19. Using immunoSEQ multiplex PCR, the repertoire was profiled, and TCRdb retains in-frame clones only, with some absent. The sample has 350,000 or so clones, approximately 89% seen once. The source material was peripheral blood. These receptors were collected from a woman in her twenties or thirties with COVID-19, enrolled during active disease. The CDR3 runs from the conserved cysteine through the conserved F or W. The D gene is left open where the match is weak. Size is stated for part of the rows, as once, few or many counts, or as a class when the clone is expanded.

TGCGCCAGCAGCCAAGATCCCTCAGGGGGGTATGGCTACACCTTC	CASSQDPSGGYGYTF	TRBV4-1	TRBJ1-2	TRBD1	NA
TGTGCCAGCAGCTACGGGACTATGGATGAGCAGTTCTTC	CASSYGTMDEQFF	TRBV7-3	TRBJ2-1	TRBD2	NA
TGTGCCAGCAGCAAAGGGGACAGGGCGAACTACGAGCAGTACTTC	CASSKGDRANYEQYF	TRBV7-9	TRBJ2-7	TRBD1	NA
TGTGCCAGTAGTATGGGCAGGATTAACTATGGCTACACCTTC	CASSMGRINYGYTF	TRBV19	TRBJ1-2	NA	NA
TGCAGCGCCGACACTGAAGCTTTCTTT	CSADTEAFF	TRBV29-1	TRBJ1-1	NA	once
TGTGCCAGCAGCTTACGGCTAGCGGGGAACACCGGGGAGCTGTTTTTT	CASSLRLAGNTGELFF	TRBV11-3	TRBJ2-2	TRBD2	NA
TGTGCCAGCAGCCAACTACGTGAGCAGTTCTTC	CASSQLREQFF	TRBV6-2/TRBV6-3	TRBJ2-1	NA	once
TGTGCCAGCAACTTACAGGGGGTCGATGAAAAACTGTTTTTT	CASNLQGVDEKLFF	TRBV2	TRBJ1-4	TRBD1	NA
TGTGCCAGCAGCGCCCGACAGGGGGGTTTCTATGGCTACACCTTC	CASSARQGGFYGYTF	TRBV9	TRBJ1-2	TRBD1	NA
TGTGCCAGCAGTTACCCACTACTCGCTCTGCACTCTGGAAACACCATATATTTT	CASSYPLLALHSGNTIYF	TRBV6-2/TRBV6-3	TRBJ1-3	NA	NA
TGCGCCAGCAGCTCCTACACCTCTACAGGGCCTGACGCCTACAATGAGCAGTTCTTC	CASSSYTSTGPDAYNEQFF	TRBV5-1	TRBJ2-1	NA	NA
TGTGCCAGCAGTCCCACAGGGTCCCCCCCCACCTTC	CASSPTGSPPTF	TRBV7-9	TRBJ1-2	NA	NA
TGCGCCAGCAGCGACGGACAGGCCGGGCAGCCCCAGCATTTT	CASSDGQAGQPQHF	TRBV4-1	TRBJ1-5	TRBD1	NA
TGTGCCACCAGTGACCCGGGAAGGGTCGATGAGCAGTTCTTC	CATSDPGRVDEQFF	TRBV24-1	TRBJ2-1	NA	NA
TGTGCCAGTAGTGCCCGGGGACAATTCTATGGCTACACCTTC	CASSARGQFYGYTF	TRBV19	TRBJ1-2	NA	NA
TGTGCCAGCAGCCCCACTCGACTAGCGGGAGGCAATGAGCAGTTCTTC	CASSPTRLAGGNEQFF	TRBV6-2/TRBV6-3	TRBJ2-1	TRBD2	NA
TGTGCCAGTAGTTCCTTCTTAGCGCGCTCCTACGAGCAGTACTTC	CASSSFLARSYEQYF	TRBV19	TRBJ2-7	NA	NA
TGTGCCAGCAGCCCCTGGGGCGGGAGTTCCTACAATGAGCAGTTCTTC	CASSPWGGSSYNEQFF	TRBV4-2	TRBJ2-1	TRBD2	many
TGTGCCAGCTCCCCGACTAGCGGGAGGCAAAGCGAGCAGTACTTC	CASSPTSGRQSEQYF	TRBV18	TRBJ2-7	TRBD2	NA
TGTGCCAGCAGCTTAGGGTTTGTTGGGAGGCGCTCCTACGAGCAGTACTTC	CASSLGFVGRRSYEQYF	TRBV11-2	TRBJ2-7	NA	NA
TGTGCCAGCAGCCACGGCCGGGGGGCGGAAGAGACCCAGTACTTC	CASSHGRGAEETQYF	TRBV3-1/TRBV3-2	TRBJ2-5	NA	once
TGTGCCAGCAGCGCGGCGGGGAACACTGAAGCTTTCTTT	CASSAAGNTEAFF	TRBV9	TRBJ1-1	NA	NA
TGTGCCAGCAGCTTAGCCGCGGGACGGACAACCTACGAGCAGTACTTC	CASSLAAGRTTYEQYF	TRBV11-2	TRBJ2-7	NA	NA
TGTGCCAGCAGCCCCCAGGGACAGGGGGCGAGAGGCAATCAGCCCCAGCATTTT	CASSPQGQGARGNQPQHF	TRBV21-1	TRBJ1-5	NA	NA
TGTGCCAGCAGCGTAGGGGCGGGGTTTAATCAGCCCCAGCATTTT	CASSVGAGFNQPQHF	TRBV9	TRBJ1-5	NA	NA
TGCAGCATCCGGAGGACAGGGAAATCTGGAAACACCATATATTTT	CSIRRTGKSGNTIYF	TRBV29-1	TRBJ1-3	TRBD1	NA
TGCGCCAGCAGCTTCACAGGGGGATCCTACGAGCAGTACTTC	CASSFTGGSYEQYF	TRBV5-1	TRBJ2-7	TRBD1	NA
TGTGCCAGCAGTTTTAATAGCCTACAAGAGACCCAGTACTTC	CASSFNSLQETQYF	TRBV27	TRBJ2-5	NA	NA
TGTGCCTGGAGCGTCATAGTAGCGGGAGGGGAGCAGTTCTTC	CAWSVIVAGGEQFF	TRBV30	TRBJ2-1	TRBD2	once